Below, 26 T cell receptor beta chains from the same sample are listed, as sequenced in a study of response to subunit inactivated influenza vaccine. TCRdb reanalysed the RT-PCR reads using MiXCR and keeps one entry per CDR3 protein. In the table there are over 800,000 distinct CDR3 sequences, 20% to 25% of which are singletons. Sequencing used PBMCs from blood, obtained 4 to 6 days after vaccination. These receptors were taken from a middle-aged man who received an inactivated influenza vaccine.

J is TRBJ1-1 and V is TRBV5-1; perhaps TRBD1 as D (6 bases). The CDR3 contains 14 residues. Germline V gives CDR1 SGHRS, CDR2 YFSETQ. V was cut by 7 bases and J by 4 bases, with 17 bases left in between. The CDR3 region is CASGPGDSGTEAFF. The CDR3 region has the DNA TGCGCCAGCGGACCAGGGGATTCAGGCACTGAAGCTTTCTTT.

The CDR3 DNA sequence: TGCAGTGCTAGAGGAGGGGATTCCACAGATACGCAGTATTTT. Encoded protein: CSARGGDSTDTQYF. V is TRBV20-1 and J is TRBJ2-3; D could derive from TRBD1 or TRBD2 (5 bases each). CDR1 is DFQATT, CDR2 SNEGSKA, per germline (reference sequence). The CDR3 is made up of 14 amino acids. V lost 1 base, J lost 2 bases, and 10 bases lay in between.

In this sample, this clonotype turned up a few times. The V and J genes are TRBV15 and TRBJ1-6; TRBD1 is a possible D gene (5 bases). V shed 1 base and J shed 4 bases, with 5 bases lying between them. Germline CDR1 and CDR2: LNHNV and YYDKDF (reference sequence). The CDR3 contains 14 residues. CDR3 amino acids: CATSRAGYNSPLHF. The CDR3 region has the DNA TGTGCCACCAGCAGAGCAGGGTATAATTCACCCCTCCACTTT.

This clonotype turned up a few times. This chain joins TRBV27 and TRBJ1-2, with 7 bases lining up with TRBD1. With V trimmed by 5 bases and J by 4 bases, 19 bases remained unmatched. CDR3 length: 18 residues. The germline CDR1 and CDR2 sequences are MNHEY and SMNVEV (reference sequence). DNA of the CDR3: TGTGCCAGCAGTCCCCTAGGGGGCTCGTACACTTCTACCTATGGCTACACCTTC. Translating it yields CASSPLGGSYTSTYGYTF.

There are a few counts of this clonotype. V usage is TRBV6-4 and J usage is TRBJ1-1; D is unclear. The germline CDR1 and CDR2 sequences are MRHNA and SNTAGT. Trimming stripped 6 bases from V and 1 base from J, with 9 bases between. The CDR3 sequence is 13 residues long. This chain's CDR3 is CASSSEANTEAFF. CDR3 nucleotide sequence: TGTGCCAGCAGCTCTGAGGCGAACACTGAAGCTTTCTTT.

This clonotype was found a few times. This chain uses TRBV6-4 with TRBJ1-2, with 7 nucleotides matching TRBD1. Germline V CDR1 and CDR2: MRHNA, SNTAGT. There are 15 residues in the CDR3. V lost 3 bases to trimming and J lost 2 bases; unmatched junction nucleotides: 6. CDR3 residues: CASSEYRGSNYGYTF. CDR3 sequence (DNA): TGTGCCAGCAGTGAGTACAGGGGCTCGAACTATGGCTACACCTTC.

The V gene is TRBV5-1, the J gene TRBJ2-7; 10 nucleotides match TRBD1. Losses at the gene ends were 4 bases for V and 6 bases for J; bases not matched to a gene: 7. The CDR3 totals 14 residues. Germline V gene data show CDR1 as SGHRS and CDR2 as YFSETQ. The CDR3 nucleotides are TGCGCCAGCAGCCTGGGACAGGGGAATCTCGAGCAGTACTTC. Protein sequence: CASSLGQGNLEQYF. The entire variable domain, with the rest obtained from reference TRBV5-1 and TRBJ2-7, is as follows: KAGVTQTPRYLIKTRGQQVTLSCSPISGHRSVSWYQQTPGQGLQFLFEYFSETQRNKGNFPGRFSGRQFSNSRSEMNVSTLELGDSALYLCASSLGQGNLEQYFGPGTRLTVT.

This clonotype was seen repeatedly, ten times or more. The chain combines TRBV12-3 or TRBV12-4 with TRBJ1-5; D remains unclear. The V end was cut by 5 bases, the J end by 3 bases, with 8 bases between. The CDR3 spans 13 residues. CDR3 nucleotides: TGTGCCAGCAGTCTCCGGGACAATCAGCCCCAGCATTTT. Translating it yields CASSLRDNQPQHF.

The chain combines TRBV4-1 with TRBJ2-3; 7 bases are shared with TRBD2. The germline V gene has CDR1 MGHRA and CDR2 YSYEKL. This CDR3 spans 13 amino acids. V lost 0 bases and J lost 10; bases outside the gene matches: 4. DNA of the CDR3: TGCGCCAGCAGCCAAGAAGGGAGGGCCTCGCAGTATTTT. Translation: CASSQEGRASQYF.

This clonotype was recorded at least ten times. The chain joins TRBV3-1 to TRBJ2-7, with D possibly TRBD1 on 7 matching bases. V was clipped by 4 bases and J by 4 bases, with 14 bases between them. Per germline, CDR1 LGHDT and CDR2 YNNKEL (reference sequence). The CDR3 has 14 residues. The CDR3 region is CASSPPGGPYEQYF. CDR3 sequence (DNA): TGTGCCAGCAGCCCTCCAGGGGGGCCGTACGAGCAGTACTTC.

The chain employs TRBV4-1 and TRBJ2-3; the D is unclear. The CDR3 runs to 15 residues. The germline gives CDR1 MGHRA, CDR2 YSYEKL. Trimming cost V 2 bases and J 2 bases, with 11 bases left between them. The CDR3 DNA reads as TGCGCCAGCAGCCAAATCTTTGGATACACAGATACGCAGTATTTT. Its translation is CASSQIFGYTDTQYF.

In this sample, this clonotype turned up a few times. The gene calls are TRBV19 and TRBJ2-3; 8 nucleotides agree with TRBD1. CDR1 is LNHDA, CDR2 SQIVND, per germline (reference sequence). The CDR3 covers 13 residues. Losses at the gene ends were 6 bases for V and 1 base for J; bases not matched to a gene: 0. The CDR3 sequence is CASRTGGTDTQYF. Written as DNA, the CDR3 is TGTGCCAGTAGGACAGGGGGCACAGATACGCAGTATTTT.

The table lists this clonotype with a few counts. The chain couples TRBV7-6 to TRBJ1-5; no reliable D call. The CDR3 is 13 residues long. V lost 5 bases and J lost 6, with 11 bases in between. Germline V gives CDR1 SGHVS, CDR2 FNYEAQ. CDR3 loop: CASSTGLRQPQHF. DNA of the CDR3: TGTGCCAGCAGCACCGGTCTGCGTCAGCCCCAGCATTTT. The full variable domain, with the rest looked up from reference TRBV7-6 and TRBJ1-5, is GAGVSQSPRYKVTKRGQDVALRCDPISGHVSLYWYRQALGQGPEFLTYFNYEAQQDKSGLPNDRFSAERPEGSISTLTIQRTEQRDSAMYRCASSTGLRQPQHFGDGTRLSIL.

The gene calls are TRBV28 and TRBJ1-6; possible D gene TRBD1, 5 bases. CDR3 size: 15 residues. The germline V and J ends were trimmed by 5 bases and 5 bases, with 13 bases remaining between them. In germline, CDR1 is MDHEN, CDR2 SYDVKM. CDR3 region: CASSLTGPNNSPLHF. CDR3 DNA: TGTGCCAGCAGTCTCACAGGACCAAATAATTCACCCCTCCACTTT.

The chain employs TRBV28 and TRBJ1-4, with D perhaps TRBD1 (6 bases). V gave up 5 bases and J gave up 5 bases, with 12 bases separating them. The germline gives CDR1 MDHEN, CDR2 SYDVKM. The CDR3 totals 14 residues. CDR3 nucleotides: TGTGCCAGCAGTCCAGACAGGCAAAATGAAAAACTGTTTTTT. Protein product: CASSPDRQNEKLFF.

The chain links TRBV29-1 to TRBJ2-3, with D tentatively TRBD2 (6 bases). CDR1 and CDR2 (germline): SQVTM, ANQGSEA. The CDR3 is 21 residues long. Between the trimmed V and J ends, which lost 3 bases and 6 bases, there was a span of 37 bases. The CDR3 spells CSVDSPIEGKMNLGGMDTQYF. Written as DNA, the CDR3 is TGCAGCGTTGATTCCCCGATCGAGGGGAAGATGAATTTGGGGGGTATGGATACGCAGTATTTT.

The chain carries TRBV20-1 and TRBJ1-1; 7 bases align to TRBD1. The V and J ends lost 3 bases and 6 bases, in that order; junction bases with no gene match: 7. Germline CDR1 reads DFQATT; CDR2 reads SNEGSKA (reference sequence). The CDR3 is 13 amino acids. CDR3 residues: CSARGRQGAEAFF. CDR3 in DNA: TGCAGTGCTAGGGGACGTCAGGGGGCTGAAGCTTTCTTT.

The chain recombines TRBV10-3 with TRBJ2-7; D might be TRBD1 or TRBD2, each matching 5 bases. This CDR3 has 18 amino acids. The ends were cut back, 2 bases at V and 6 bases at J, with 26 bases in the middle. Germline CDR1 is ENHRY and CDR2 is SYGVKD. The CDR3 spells CAISENTGVGTPFFEQYF. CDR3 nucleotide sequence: TGTGCCATCAGTGAGAACACAGGAGTCGGGACGCCCTTTTTCGAGCAGTACTTC.

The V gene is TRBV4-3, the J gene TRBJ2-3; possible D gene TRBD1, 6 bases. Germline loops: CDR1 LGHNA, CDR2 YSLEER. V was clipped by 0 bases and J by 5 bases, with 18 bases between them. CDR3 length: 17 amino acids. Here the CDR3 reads CASSQEPPRGQGDTQYF. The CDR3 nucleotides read TGCGCCAGCAGCCAAGAACCCCCCAGGGGCCAGGGAGATACGCAGTATTTT.

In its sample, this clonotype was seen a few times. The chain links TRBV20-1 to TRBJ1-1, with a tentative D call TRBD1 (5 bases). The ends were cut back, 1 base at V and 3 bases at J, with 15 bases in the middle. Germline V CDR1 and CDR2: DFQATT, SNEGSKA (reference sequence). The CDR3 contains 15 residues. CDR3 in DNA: TGCAGTGCTAGAGGGTGGGGGATTGCGCACACTGAAGCTTTCTTT. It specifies CSARGWGIAHTEAFF.

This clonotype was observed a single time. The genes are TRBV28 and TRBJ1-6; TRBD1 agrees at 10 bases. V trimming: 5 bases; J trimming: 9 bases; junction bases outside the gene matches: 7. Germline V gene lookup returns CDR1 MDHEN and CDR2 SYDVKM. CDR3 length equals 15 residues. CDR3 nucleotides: TGTGCCAGCAGTGCCGACAGGGGGCTCAGTTCACCCCTCCACTTT. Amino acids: CASSADRGLSSPLHF.

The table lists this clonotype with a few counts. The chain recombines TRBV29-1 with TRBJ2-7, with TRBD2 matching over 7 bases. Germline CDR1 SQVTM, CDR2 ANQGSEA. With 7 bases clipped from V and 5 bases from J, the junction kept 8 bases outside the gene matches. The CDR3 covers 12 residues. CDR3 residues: CSEDPGRDEQYF. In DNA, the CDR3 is TGCAGCGAAGATCCGGGGAGGGACGAGCAGTACTTC.

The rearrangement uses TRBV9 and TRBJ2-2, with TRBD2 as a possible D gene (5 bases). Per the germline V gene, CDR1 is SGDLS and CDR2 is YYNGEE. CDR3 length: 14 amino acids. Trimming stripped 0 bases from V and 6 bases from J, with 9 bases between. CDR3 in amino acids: CASSVDSRAGELFF. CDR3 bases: TGTGCCAGCAGCGTAGATTCGCGGGCCGGGGAGCTGTTTTTT.

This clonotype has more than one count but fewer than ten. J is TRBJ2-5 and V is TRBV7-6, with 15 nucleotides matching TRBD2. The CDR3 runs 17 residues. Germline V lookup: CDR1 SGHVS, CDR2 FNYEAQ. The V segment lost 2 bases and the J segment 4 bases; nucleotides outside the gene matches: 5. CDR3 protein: CASSLRGGLAGGETQYF. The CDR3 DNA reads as TGTGCCAGCAGCTTAAGGGGGGGACTAGCGGGAGGAGAGACCCAGTACTTC.

As DNA, the CDR3 is TGTGCCAGCAGCTCCCTAGGCGTTGTCTCTGGAAACACCATATATTTT. Translated, it gives CASSSLGVVSGNTIYF. The chain recombines TRBV7-9 with TRBJ1-3, with unresolved D. Per germline, CDR1 SEHNR and CDR2 FQNEAQ (reference sequence). CDR3 length: 16 amino acids. The V end was cut by 4 bases, the J end by 0 bases, with 13 bases between. Variable domain in full (rest from reference TRBV7-9 and TRBJ1-3): DTGVSQNPRHKITKRGQNVTFRCDPISEHNRLYWYRQTLGQGPEFLTYFQNEAQLEKSRLLSDRFSAERPKGSFSTLEIQRTEQGDSAMYLCASSSLGVVSGNTIYFGEGSWLTVV.

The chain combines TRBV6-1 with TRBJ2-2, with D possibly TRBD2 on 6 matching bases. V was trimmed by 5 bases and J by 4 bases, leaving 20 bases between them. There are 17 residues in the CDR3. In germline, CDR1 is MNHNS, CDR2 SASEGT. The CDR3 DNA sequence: TGTGCCAGCAGTACCCCGGGGGAGGTAGCCGGCACCGGGGAGCTGTTTTTT. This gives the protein CASSTPGEVAGTGELFF.